These T cell receptor beta chains were read from a single sample in a study of blood T cell repertoires in COVID-19. TCRdb's table, derived via immunoSEQ multiplex PCR, lists solely in-frame clones and lacks some. In the table there are some 250,000 clones, approximately 84% of which are singletons. Specimen: peripheral blood. The source is a woman aged 25 to 39 who had recovered from COVID-19. The CDR3 runs from the conserved cysteine through the conserved F or W.

>TRBV5-1
CASSLTSPLFSLHGYTF
>TRBV30
CAWRVSQVQETQYF
>TRBV18
CASSRSGGNTEAFF
>TRBV2
CASSELTEAFF
>TRBV19
CASSPFQGTLEAFF
>TRBV14
CASSLRDSGGYTF
>TRBV5-1
CASSFSTGQGNWYEQYF
>TRBV7-2
CASSDRRRTYNEQFF
>TRBV12-3/TRBV12-4
CASSSQGFYGYTF
>TRBV19
CASSVYTGGFDEKLFF
>TRBV15
CATSVRVGQGLNEQFF
>TRBV7-3
CASSLSEGSYNEQFF
>TRBV19
CASSHPGQGTGEQFF
>TRBV10-3
CAIRDPGQTLPGYGYTF
>TRBV2
CASRRERAGELFF
>TRBV5-1
CASSFGQGAEKLFF
>TRBV10-2
CASSPRGGTGVETQYF
>TRBV19
CASSGTGINEQFF
>TRBV7-9
CASSSRGSGANVLTF
>TRBV5-6
CASSGGTGVSKAFF
>TRBV7-6
CASSLAPRGPNEQFF
>TRBV14
CASSRSLGPDTQYF
>TRBV5-1
CASSRTSTDTQYF
>TRBV12-5
CASGLVSGWNYGYTF
>TRBV12-5
CASGLQLQGLDEQYF
>TRBV7-6
CASSVLGGVYNEQFF
>TRBV27
CASSPSPGGRREQYF